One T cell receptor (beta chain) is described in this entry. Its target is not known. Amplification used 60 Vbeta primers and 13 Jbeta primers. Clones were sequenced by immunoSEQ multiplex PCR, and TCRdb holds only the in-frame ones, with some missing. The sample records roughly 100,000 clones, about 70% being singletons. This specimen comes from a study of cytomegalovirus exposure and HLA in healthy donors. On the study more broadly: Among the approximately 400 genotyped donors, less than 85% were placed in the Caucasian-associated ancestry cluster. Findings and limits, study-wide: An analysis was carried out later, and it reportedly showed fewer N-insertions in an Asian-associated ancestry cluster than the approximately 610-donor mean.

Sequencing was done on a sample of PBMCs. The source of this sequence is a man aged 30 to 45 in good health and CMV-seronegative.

CDR3 nucleotide sequence: TGTGCCAGCAGCCTAAAAGGCAGCGCAACTAATGAAAAACTGTTTTTT. Protein: CASSLKGSATNEKLFF. V is TRBV4-2 and J is TRBJ1-4, with D uncertain. V was pared by 4 bases and J by 0 bases, with 12 bases between. The CDR3 has 16 amino acids. Germline V lookup: CDR1 LGHNA, CDR2 YNFKEQ.